The T cell receptor beta chain described here comes from a study of technical replicates of blood from several donors. Only in-frame clones appear in the TCRdb table, and some are missing; sequencing was by immunoSEQ multiplex PCR. The sample shows roughly 83,000 clones, just over 90% of them seen only once. This clone has only a few counts. Germline V gene lookup returns CDR1 MNHEY and CDR2 SMNVEV (reference sequence). The V end lost 3 bases, the J end lost 3 bases, and 12 bases lay between the germline ends. CDR3 length: 15 residues. The origin of this receptor is a human donor in good health. Material: T cells isolated from PBMCs. The V call is TRBV27, the J call TRBJ2-1; D gene unclear. The chain's CDR3 is CASSFRVSGYNEQFF. DNA of the CDR3: TGTGCCAGCAGTTTCCGTGTGTCGGGCTACAATGAGCAGTTCTTC.